One and the same sample provided the 23 T cell receptor beta chains below, sequenced in a study of cytomegalovirus exposure and HLA in healthy donors. The PCR ran on 60 Vbeta and 13 Jbeta primers. Repertoires were generated with immunoSEQ multiplex PCR, while TCRdb's copy carries only in-frame clones and drops some. In the table there are about 160,000 clones, almost 80% of which are singletons. Sequencing was done on a sample of PBMCs. The receptors come from a woman aged 50 to 60 in good health and CMV-seropositive.

The chain carries TRBV6-5 and TRBJ1-1; TRBD1 aligns across 7 bases. With 5 bases clipped from V and 12 bases from J, the junction kept 12 bases outside the gene matches. There are 13 residues in the CDR3. Germline assignment: CDR1 MNHEY and CDR2 SVGAGI. Here the CDR3 reads CASSELQGRRTFF. CDR3 DNA: TGTGCCAGCAGTGAACTACAGGGGAGACGGACTTTCTTT.

This clone has just one count. The CDR3 here is CASSSGGLEGSNEQYF. CDR3 DNA: TGTGCCAGTAGTTCGGGGGGACTCGAGGGGAGCAACGAGCAGTACTTC. The chain carries TRBV19 and TRBJ2-7, with 7 bases matching TRBD2. V shed 5 bases, J shed 5 bases, and the junction held 15 bases outside the gene matches. The CDR3 runs to 16 residues. Germline loops: CDR1 LNHDA, CDR2 SQIVND (reference sequence).

The rearrangement joins TRBV28 to TRBJ2-1; 7 positions match TRBD2. The CDR3 is 16 residues long. Trimming cost V 6 bases and J 8 bases; bases outside gene matches: 16. Per the germline V gene, CDR1 is MDHEN and CDR2 is SYDVKM. The CDR3 DNA follows: TGTGCCAGCAGCTGGGAGGGAGGGAGGGCGTACGATGAGCAGTTCTTC. Residues: CASSWEGGRAYDEQFF.

The chain carries TRBV5-6 and TRBJ2-7, with a tentative D call TRBD1 (6 bases). V lost 2 bases, J lost 2 bases, and 8 bases lay in between. Germline values: CDR1 SGHDT, CDR2 YYEEEE. The CDR3 has 13 amino acids. CDR3 region: CASSFQGPYEQYF. In DNA form, the CDR3 reads TGTGCCAGCAGCTTCCAGGGGCCCTACGAGCAGTACTTC.

This clone turned up a few times. The V gene is TRBV18, the J gene TRBJ1-1; 9 bases are shared with TRBD1. The CDR3 has 14 amino acids. J was trimmed by 7 bases and V by 3 bases; bases with no gene match: 6. From germline, CDR1 is KGHSH and CDR2 LQKENI. CDR3 protein: CASSPSGQGGEAFF. DNA of the CDR3: TGTGCCAGCTCACCTTCGGGACAGGGAGGTGAAGCTTTCTTT. The full variable domain, its missing parts supplied by reference TRBV18 and TRBJ1-1, is NAGVMQNPRHLVRRRGQEARLRCSPMKGHSHVYWYRQLPEEGLKFMVYLQKENIIDESGMPKERFSAEFPKEGPSILRIQQVVRGDSAAYFCASSPSGQGGEAFFGQGTRLTVV.

This clone was found a few times. J is TRBJ2-7 and V is TRBV10-3; D ambiguous. This CDR3 is 15 amino acids long. CDR1 ENHRY and CDR2 SYGVKD come from the germline V gene. Trimming removed 0 bases at V and 6 bases at J, with 15 bases between. This CDR3 reads CAISESPPTPFEQYF. DNA for the CDR3: TGTGCCATCAGTGAGTCGCCCCCGACTCCTTTCGAGCAGTACTTC.

J is TRBJ1-4 and V is TRBV7-2, with TRBD1 matching 9 bases. This CDR3 contains 14 residues. CDR1 and CDR2 from the germline V gene are SGHTA and FQGNSA. After removal of 4 bases from V and 7 bases from J, the junction contained 4 bases not matched to a gene. The CDR3 loop is CASSYRGPREKLFF. Here the CDR3 DNA reads TGTGCCAGCAGCTACAGGGGGCCTCGTGAAAAACTGTTTTTT. Full variable domain (missing parts from reference TRBV7-2 and TRBJ1-4): GAGVSQSPSNKVTEKGKDVELRCDPISGHTALYWYRQSLGQGLEFLIYFQGNSAPDKSGLPSDRFSAERTGGSVSTLTIQRTQQEDSAVYLCASSYRGPREKLFFGSGTQLSVL.

The chain is built from TRBV28 and TRBJ2-3; D is ambiguous. The germline gives CDR1 MDHEN, CDR2 SYDVKM. The CDR3 has 11 amino acids. Trimming shortened V by 5 bases and J by 5 bases, and 5 bases separated the two germline ends. The CDR3 nucleotides read TGTGCCAGCAGTCCGAGAGATACGCAGTATTTT. This gives the protein CASSPRDTQYF.

The chain uses TRBV30 and TRBJ2-5, with a possible D match to TRBD2 (5 bases). This CDR3 has 13 residues. The germline V and J ends were trimmed by 3 bases and 3 bases, with 11 bases remaining between them. Germline CDR1 GTSNPN, CDR2 SVGIG (reference sequence). CDR3: CAWREGPKETQYF. The CDR3 nucleotides are TGTGCCTGGAGAGAGGGCCCTAAAGAGACCCAGTACTTC.

The chain links TRBV28 to TRBJ2-7; 7 bases fit TRBD1. The CDR3 sequence is 14 residues long. The trim removed 7 bases at V and 0 bases at J, leaving 6 bases unmatched. The germline gives CDR1 MDHEN, CDR2 SYDVKM. The CDR3 spells CASIRPGGSYEQYF. In DNA form, the CDR3 reads TGTGCCAGCATACGGCCAGGGGGCTCCTACGAGCAGTACTTC.

This chain links TRBV5-1 with TRBJ2-6; no reliable D call. Trimming removed 1 base from V and 0 bases from J, with 11 bases in between. The CDR3 covers 17 residues. Per germline, CDR1 SGHRS and CDR2 YFSETQ. The CDR3 sequence is CASSLTTMGSGANVLTF. In nucleotides, the CDR3 is TGCGCCAGCAGCTTGACTACAATGGGCTCTGGGGCCAACGTCCTGACTTTC.

This clone was detected only a few times. This CDR3 is CASSLELGGAETQYF. In DNA, the CDR3 is TGTGCCAGCAGCTTAGAGCTAGGGGGGGCAGAGACCCAGTACTTC. V gene TRBV7-2 combines with J gene TRBJ2-5; tentative D call: TRBD2 (7 bases). V lost 1 base to trimming and J lost 4 bases, with 13 bases between them. In germline, CDR1 is SGHTA, CDR2 FQGNSA. CDR3 length: 15 residues.

V is TRBV19 and J is TRBJ1-6; TRBD1 matches 8 bases. The CDR3 covers 14 residues. V shed 5 bases and J 6 bases; nucleotides not matched to a gene: 3. CDR1 and CDR2 from the germline V gene are LNHDA and SQIVND (reference sequence). CDR3 coding DNA: TGTGCCAGTAGTGTGACAGGGGCTAATTCACCCCTCCACTTT. Amino acid sequence: CASSVTGANSPLHF.

The V and J genes are TRBV6-1 and TRBJ2-3, with 9 bases lining up with TRBD2. Germline trimming cut 6 bases from V and 0 bases from J; bases unmatched to any gene: 4. There are 15 residues in the CDR3. Germline assignment: CDR1 MNHNS and CDR2 SASEGT. The CDR3 reads CASRVAGASTDTQYF. The CDR3 bases are TGTGCCAGCAGAGTAGCGGGAGCGAGCACAGATACGCAGTATTTT.

This clone was seen only a few times. This rearrangement joins TRBV13 to TRBJ2-3; 11 bases are shared with TRBD2. This CDR3 region has 16 residues. With 3 bases clipped from V and 2 bases from J, the junction kept 4 bases outside the gene matches. Germline V gives CDR1 PRHDT, CDR2 FYEKMQ (reference sequence). The CDR3 region is CASSFIAGGPTDTQYF. The CDR3, as DNA: TGTGCCAGCAGCTTTATAGCGGGAGGGCCCACAGATACGCAGTATTTT.

The chain has TRBV9 and TRBJ1-2; D gene ambiguous. The CDR3 sequence is 14 residues long. The V and J ends lost 3 bases and 1 base respectively, with 10 bases between them. Germline CDR1 SGDLS, CDR2 YYNGEE. The chain's CDR3 is CASSAPNVNYGYTF. CDR3 nucleotides: TGTGCCAGCAGCGCTCCTAACGTTAACTATGGCTACACCTTC.

This sequence joins TRBV30 and TRBJ2-7, with 9 positions matching TRBD1. Trimming took 0 bases from V and 3 from J; bases not matched to a gene: 12. Germline values: CDR1 GTSNPN, CDR2 SVGIG (reference sequence). The CDR3 covers 17 residues. CDR3 nucleotide sequence: TGTGCCTGGAGTGTAACCTTTGGGACAGGGTATAACTACGAGCAGTACTTC. Its translation is CAWSVTFGTGYNYEQYF.

The rearrangement uses TRBV6-6 and TRBJ2-2; the D gene is possibly TRBD1 (6 bases). Trimming removed 8 bases at V and 3 bases at J, with 19 bases between. The CDR3 spans 16 residues. Germline loops: CDR1 MNHNY, CDR2 SVGAGI (reference sequence). This CDR3 reads CASGNEDSRYTGELFF. The CDR3 DNA reads as TGTGCCAGCGGTAATGAGGACAGCCGATACACCGGGGAGCTGTTTTTT.

Comments on this clone: The same CDR3 can be traced to other DNA sequences in this sample. V gene TRBV9 combines with J gene TRBJ2-1; TRBD2 matches at 13 bases. Losses at the gene ends were 0 bases for V and 2 bases for J; bases not matched to a gene: 2. Germline CDR1 and CDR2: SGDLS and YYNGEE. CDR3 length: 17 amino acids. The CDR3 region has the DNA TGTGCCAGCAGCGTAGGGACTAGCGGGGGACCCTACAATGAGCAGTTCTTC. Translated, it gives CASSVGTSGGPYNEQFF. The full variable domain, rest sourced from reference TRBV9 and TRBJ2-1, is DSGVTQTPKHLITATGQRVTLRCSPRSGDLSVYWYQQSLDQGLQFLIQYYNGEERAKGNILERFSAQQFPDLHSELNLSSLELGDSALYFCASSVGTSGGPYNEQFFGPGTRLTVL.

The chain is built from TRBV4-1 and TRBJ1-1; D is unclear. The CDR3 runs to 15 residues. V was clipped by 0 bases and J by 2 bases, with 10 bases between them. CDR1 is MGHRA and CDR2 is YSYEKL in the germline V gene. CDR3 in amino acids: CASSQDRDTNTEAFF. CDR3 coding DNA: TGCGCCAGCAGCCAAGATCGGGATACTAACACTGAAGCTTTCTTT.

V gene TRBV7-8 combines with J gene TRBJ2-7; tentative D call: TRBD2 (5 bases). Trimming removed 2 bases at V and 4 bases at J, with 12 bases between. The CDR3 loop spans 14 amino acids. Germline V CDR1 and CDR2: SGHVS, FQNEAQ. CDR3: CASSLNGVGYEQYF. Here the CDR3 DNA reads TGTGCCAGCAGCTTAAACGGGGTCGGGTACGAGCAGTACTTC.

This clone showed up just once. The V call is TRBV30, the J call TRBJ1-1; tentatively, D is TRBD1 (6 bases). The CDR3 contains 13 residues. In germline, CDR1 is GTSNPN, CDR2 SVGIG (reference sequence). V dropped 5 bases and J dropped 0 bases, with 10 bases sitting between them. CDR3 amino acids: CAWAGQLNTEAFF. The CDR3 nucleotides read TGTGCCTGGGCCGGACAGCTGAACACTGAAGCTTTCTTT.

This sequence joins TRBV6-5 and TRBJ2-5; no clear D. The CDR3 spans 14 residues. Looked up from germline, CDR1 is MNHEY and CDR2 is SVGAGI. V was pared by 10 bases and J by 5 bases, with 20 bases between. The CDR3 nucleotides read TGTGCCACCACCAATTCGCGCGCCATCGAGACCCAGTACTTC. Its translation: CATTNSRAIETQYF.